The rows below give T cell receptor beta chains drawn from one sample of a study of cytomegalovirus exposure and HLA in healthy donors. Generated by immunoSEQ multiplex PCR, the TCRdb table keeps only in-frame clones and is missing some. The listing contains 96,000 or so clones. Sequencing input: PBMCs. All receptors derive from a woman aged 25 to 39 in good health and CMV-seronegative. Each CDR3 is given with its conserved first and last residue. D genes are given only for firm matches.

length | J | V | D | DNA | CDR3
12 | TRBJ1-1 | TRBV9 | TRBD1 | TGTGCCAGCAGCGGGATGGACAGGGAAGCTTTCTTT | CASSGMDREAFF
15 | TRBJ2-6 | TRBV28 | - | TGTGCCAGCACCCTTACAGACTCTGGGGCCAACGTCCTGACTTTC | CASTLTDSGANVLTF
17 | TRBJ2-3 | TRBV10-3 | - | TGTGCCATCAGTGAGCCTCAGGGGCTGTCTAGCACAGATACGCAGTATTTT | CAISEPQGLSSTDTQYF
15 | TRBJ2-3 | TRBV27 | TRBD1 | TGTGCCAGCAGGTCGCCGGGACAGAGCACAGATACGCAGTATTTT | CASRSPGQSTDTQYF
14 | TRBJ1-1 | TRBV7-9 | - | TGTGCCAGCAGCCGACGGGACTTACCAACCGGGGCTTTCTTT | CASSRRDLPTGAFF
18 | TRBJ2-7 | TRBV4-1 | TRBD2 | TGCGCCAGCAGCCAAGGCCCGTTGCGGGAGCGGGAAGTCGACGAGCAGTACTTC | CASSQGPLREREVDEQYF
14 | TRBJ2-3 | TRBV12-5 | - | TGTGCTAGTGGTTCGGGACAAAACACAGATACGCAGTATTTT | CASGSGQNTDTQYF
18 | TRBJ2-3 | TRBV7-9 | - | TGTGCCAGCAGCTTAGCGCGGAGGACAGTGGGGCTCACAGATACGCAGTATTTT | CASSLARRTVGLTDTQYF
15 | TRBJ2-5 | TRBV7-9 | TRBD1 | TGTGCCAGCAGCCCAGACAGGGCCCTACAAGAGACCCAGTACTTC | CASSPDRALQETQYF
16 | TRBJ2-2 | TRBV7-9 | TRBD1 | TGTGCCAGCAGCCCCCGGGACAGCGCGAACACCGGGGAGCTGTTTTTT | CASSPRDSANTGELFF
13 | TRBJ1-6 | TRBV7-3 | - | TGTGCCAGCAGCCCTGACTGGAATTCACCCCTCCACTTT | CASSPDWNSPLHF
15 | TRBJ1-5 | TRBV19 | - | TGTGCCAGTATCCTGGACACTTATAGCAATCAGCCCCAGCATTTT | CASILDTYSNQPQHF
14 | TRBJ2-7 | TRBV9 | TRBD2 | TGTGCCAGCAGCTTCGGGACTAGCGACTACGAGCAGTACTTC | CASSFGTSDYEQYF
17 | TRBJ1-6 | TRBV28 | TRBD1 | TGTGCCAGCAGTTTACCGTTGACCGGGACAGGGGATTCACCCCTCCACTTT | CASSLPLTGTGDSPLHF
19 | TRBJ2-1 | TRBV7-9 | TRBD2 | TGTGCCAGCAGCTTAGTAGCTTCGGCTAGCGGGAGCTCCTACAATGAGCAGTTCTTC | CASSLVASASGSSYNEQFF
16 | TRBJ1-1 | TRBV4-1 | - | TGCGCCAGCAGCCAAGATGGGGGGAAGGGACGCACTGAAGCTTTCTTT | CASSQDGGKGRTEAFF
15 | TRBJ1-2 | TRBV29-1 | TRBD1 | TGCAGCGTTGACAAAACCGGGACAGGGATCTATGGCTACACCTTC | CSVDKTGTGIYGYTF
16 | TRBJ2-7 | TRBV13 | TRBD2 | TGTGCCAGCAGCTTTACTAGCGGGAGGGCCGTCCACGAGCAGTACTTC | CASSFTSGRAVHEQYF
15 | TRBJ1-2 | TRBV27 | TRBD1 | TGTGCCAGCAGTCCCGGACAGGGTCTTAACTATGGCTACACCTTC | CASSPGQGLNYGYTF
14 | TRBJ2-3 | TRBV6-6 | TRBD2 | TGTGCCAGCAGCGGGGGGGCAGCCACAGATACGCAGTATTTT | CASSGGAATDTQYF
15 | TRBJ1-1 | TRBV30 | TRBD1 | TGTGCCTGGAGTTTAACTACGGACAGGGCCACTGAAGCTTTCTTT | CAWSLTTDRATEAFF
15 | TRBJ2-6 | TRBV11-3 | - | TGTGCCAGCAGCTTAGACAGGGCTGGGGCCAACGTCCTGACTTTC | CASSLDRAGANVLTF
16 | TRBJ2-7 | TRBV5-1 | - | TGCGCCAGCAGCCGGGGTGGGGTGGGGGCGAGCCACGAGCAGTACTTC | CASSRGGVGASHEQYF
16 | TRBJ2-3 | TRBV28 | TRBD2 | TGTGCCAGCAGTTTAGGTAGCGGGGGTAGCACAGATACGCAGTATTTT | CASSLGSGGSTDTQYF
13 | TRBJ1-1 | TRBV19 | - | TGTGCCAGTAGTGGGAGGAGAGGGACTGAAGCTTTCTTT | CASSGRRGTEAFF
14 | TRBJ2-5 | TRBV9 | TRBD2 | TGTGCCAGCAGCGTTGGCGGGGGGGCCGTTCCCCAGTACTTC | CASSVGGGAVPQYF
17 | TRBJ2-4 | TRBV7-9 | - | TGTGCCAGCAGCCATTTCGGAACAGGCCGAGCCAAAAACATTCAGTACTTC | CASSHFGTGRAKNIQYF
12 | TRBJ2-1 | TRBV7-8 | - | TGTGCCAGCAGCTTTGGGAGGCTGGAGCAGTTCTTC | CASSFGRLEQFF
14 | TRBJ1-2 | TRBV19 | TRBD1 | TGTGCCAGTAGTATCCGACAGGGACTCTATGGCTACACCTTC | CASSIRQGLYGYTF
13 | TRBJ2-7 | TRBV2 | TRBD1 | TGTGCCAGCACATCACAGGGGTTCTACGAGCAGTACTTC | CASTSQGFYEQYF
13 | TRBJ1-2 | TRBV7-3 | - | TGTGCCAGCAGCTTAGGGGCAGGCTATGGCTACACCTTC | CASSLGAGYGYTF
14 | TRBJ2-3 | TRBV7-9 | TRBD2 | TGTGCCAGCAGCCGGACTAGCGGCACAGATACGCAGTATTTT | CASSRTSGTDTQYF
11 | TRBJ1-1 | TRBV6-5 | TRBD1 | TGTGCCAGCAGCTACAGGGGTGAAGCTTTCTTT | CASSYRGEAFF
18 | TRBJ1-5 | TRBV27 | TRBD1 | TGTGCCAGCAGCCGGGGACAGGGGGGAGACTATAGCAATCAGCCCCAGCATTTT | CASSRGQGGDYSNQPQHF
15 | TRBJ2-2 | TRBV6-5 | - | TGTGCCAGCAGTCAACAGGGTGACTACACCGGGGAGCTGTTTTTT | CASSQQGDYTGELFF
14 | TRBJ2-5 | TRBV9 | - | TGTGCCAGCAGCGTAGGTACCAGTCAAGAGACCCAGTACTTC | CASSVGTSQETQYF